Sequencing of this TCR beta chain was carried out in a study of HIV-infected patients and healthy controls. Alpha and beta constant-region primers primed reverse transcription of around 500 ng RNA. Separate chain-specific third strand synthesis with multiplexing indices produced the alpha and beta libraries. TCRdb independently ran MiXCR on the 5' RACE reads; one entry per CDR3 protein. The data contain about 18,000 distinct CDR3 sequences, 8.5% to 9% of them singletons. Ten or more counts support this clonotype. What it recognizes is unknown. Roughly three months, about 14 weeks, into antiretroviral therapy, follow-up blood was collected. Whole blood was used without fractionation, so all unsorted peripheral T cells were included. Findings and limits, study-wide: CMV-associated CDR3s mostly grew nonsignificantly during therapy, while HIV-associated CDR3s declined significantly. Untreated HIV+ repertoires had roughly threefold fewer distinct CDR3s and lower Shannon diversity than healthy controls.

The sample consisted of blood, taken during antiretroviral therapy. The receptor's source is an adult with HIV infection.

CDR3 in DNA: TGCGCCAGCAGCCCGGACAGGGTGAACACTGAAGCTTTCTTT. Its protein is CASSPDRVNTEAFF. The genes are TRBV5-1 and TRBJ1-1; 8 bases are shared with TRBD1. The trim removed 4 bases at V and 0 bases at J, leaving 2 bases unmatched. Germline V gene lookup returns CDR1 SGHRS and CDR2 YFSETQ. The CDR3 spans 14 residues.